This passage covers 25 T cell receptor beta chains from one sample sequenced in a study of tissue T cells after allogeneic stem cell transplantation. Time point denoted: mouse harvest day 7 after allogeneic transplant. The graft held 10^6 splenic CD5+ T cells and 10^7 T-cell-depleted bone marrow cells. Some clones are missing from TCRdb's copy, which holds only in-frame ones; the method was immunoSEQ multiplex PCR. This sample has roughly 8,700 clones; about half occur once, and the top ten carry less than 8.5%. The specimen sequenced was gut tissue. The receptors come from a female BALB/c mouse given C57BL/6 T cells with graft-versus-host disease after an allogeneic hematopoietic cell transplant.

In this sample, this clone turned up a few times. Germline and genes: mouse. The read comes to an end 1 residue before the CDR3 does, leaving the germline J gene to fill in the end. V and J are TRBV1 and TRBJ1-6, with 7 positions matching TRBD1. TRBJ1-6 qualifies as an ORF whose function is uncertain. This CDR3 spans 15 amino acids. The germline gives CDR1 NSQYPW, CDR2 LRSPGD (reference sequence). V lost 4 bases, J lost 1 base, and 1 base stayed unmatched. CDR3 DNA, as far as it was read: TGCACCTGCAGTGGGGGACAGTCCTATAATTCGCCCCTCTAC. Amino acid sequence: CTCSGGQSYNSPLY. In full, the CDR3 reads CTCSGGQSYNSPLYF.

This clone is termed medium-sized. Gene names are the mouse ones. The CDR3 end falls 1 residue outside the read, so it is completed with the germline J gene. This chain links TRBV13-2 with TRBJ2-7; 11 bases are shared with TRBD2. Losses at the gene ends were 1 base for V and 6 bases for J; bases not matched to a gene: 3. Looked up from germline, CDR1 is NNHNN and CDR2 is SYGAGS (reference sequence). The CDR3 loop spans 14 amino acids. The CDR3 protein is CASGDTGGAREQYF. CDR3 DNA (partial): TGTGCCAGCGGTGATACTGGGGGGGCGCGTGAACAGTAC.

On this clone: Gene names and germline match the mouse. The sequenced fragment ends 1 residue before the CDR3 boundary, so the rest is inferred from the germline J gene. The chain combines TRBV26 with TRBJ1-4, with D hard to call. Per germline, CDR1 KGHPV and CDR2 FQNQEV (reference sequence). Between the trimmed V and J ends, which lost 2 bases and 4 bases, there was a span of 11 bases. The CDR3 runs 15 residues. This chain's CDR3 is CASSLKPALNERLFF. CDR3 bases read: TGTGCCAGCAGTCTGAAGCCGGCCCTCAACGAAAGATTATTT.

Worth noting for this clone: Gene names and germline refer to mouse. The read ends 1 residue before the CDR3 terminus; that terminus is restored from the germline J gene. The chain recombines TRBV13-1 with TRBJ1-1, with D perhaps TRBD1 (6 bases). The CDR3 has 12 residues. Germline V gene data show CDR1 as NSHNY and CDR2 as SYGAGN. Trimming took off 1 base at V and 11 bases at J, with 12 bases between the two ends. CDR3 sequence reads: CASSDRAGEVFF. The part of the CDR3 DNA that was read is TGTGCCAGCAGTGATAGGGCAGGGGAGGTCTTC.

This clone has only a few counts. Gene labels here are mouse ones. The CDR3 bases that were read are TGTGCAAGCAGCTTAGCCCTTAATACGCTCTAT. Amino acid sequence: CASSLALNTLY. The whole CDR3 is CASSLALNTLYF. V is TRBV16 and J is TRBJ1-3, with unresolved D. The CDR3 is cut off 1 residue early in the read; its end comes from the germline J gene. The CDR3 length is 12 residues. Germline V CDR1 and CDR2: SGHSA, FRNQAP. V was cut by 1 base and J by 7 bases, with 5 bases left in between.

As concerns this clone: Germline and genes: mouse. Read coverage stops 1 residue before the CDR3 terminus; the germline J gene supplies the remainder. The genes are TRBV5 and TRBJ1-1, with D tentatively TRBD1 (6 bases). The germline V gene has CDR1 LGHNA and CDR2 YNLKQL (reference sequence). The CDR3 has 15 residues. V lost 4 bases to trimming and J lost 0 bases, with 12 bases between them. CDR3 loop: CASSLSGTSNTEVFF. Partial CDR3 DNA: TGTGCCAGCAGCCTATCCGGGACATCAAACACAGAAGTCTTC.

This clone has more than one count but fewer than ten. Genes and germline come from the mouse. The read comes to an end 1 residue before the CDR3 does, leaving the germline J gene to fill in the end. The rearrangement links TRBV29 to TRBJ1-6; D is ambiguous. TRBJ1-6 is an ORF for which the function is uncertain. This CDR3 contains 13 residues. Germline lookup yields CDR1 MSHET and CDR2 SYDVDS. Trimming took 9 bases from V and 3 from J, leaving 9 bases between them. The part of the CDR3 DNA that was read is TGTGCTAGTTCCGGGTTCTATAATTCGCCCCTCTAC. It is translated as CASSGFYNSPLY. In full, the CDR3 reads CASSGFYNSPLYF.

Worth noting for this clone: Each gene name is a mouse one. The sequenced CDR3 bases are TGTGCCAGCGGTGATGCAGGGCTGAGTCAAAACACCTTGTAC. This codes for CASGDAGLSQNTLY. The CDR3 in full is CASGDAGLSQNTLYF. The rearrangement links TRBV13-2 to TRBJ2-4, with a tentative D call TRBD1 (5 bases). The read ends 1 residue shy of where the CDR3 ends; the end is completed using the germline J gene. This CDR3 spans 15 amino acids. V was pared by 0 bases and J by 0 bases, with 8 bases between. Germline-derived CDR1 and CDR2 are NNHNN and SYGAGS (reference sequence).

This clone was picked up a small number of times. Each gene name is a mouse one. Read data end 1 residue before the CDR3 end; the end is taken from the germline J gene. The J gene is TRBJ1-3, the V gene TRBV12-1; D gene ambiguous. Germline V CDR1 and CDR2: SGHSN, HYEKVE. V lost 0 bases and J lost 0, with 5 bases in between. The CDR3 is 14 amino acids. The DNA read from the CDR3 is TGTGCCAGCTCTCTCGTGGGTTCTGGAAATACGCTCTAT. Residues: CASSLVGSGNTLY. The complete CDR3 protein is CASSLVGSGNTLYF.

This clone was observed a few times. Mouse gene names apply. The read stops 1 residue short of the end of the CDR3; the missing end is completed from the germline J gene. The chain links TRBV13-1 to TRBJ1-2, with a weak D call TRBD1 (6 bases). V lost 1 base and J 3 bases, leaving 7 bases between the germline ends. CDR3 length equals 13 residues. The germline V gene encodes CDR1 NSHNY and CDR2 SYGAGN. This CDR3 reads CASSDPGDSDYTF. The CDR3 bases that were read are TGTGCCAGCAGTGATCCAGGGGACTCCGACTACACC.

Only one count was recorded for this clone. Germline and genes: mouse. Read coverage stops 1 residue before the CDR3 terminus; the germline J gene supplies the remainder. V is TRBV3 and J is TRBJ2-3; TRBD2 matches at 11 bases. With 4 bases clipped from V and 1 base from J, the junction kept 1 base outside the gene matches. Germline CDR1 and CDR2: SNHLY and FYNGKV (reference sequence). This CDR3 has 15 amino acids. This CDR3 reads CASSWGLGGAETLYF. The DNA read from the CDR3 is TGTGCCAGCAGCTGGGGACTGGGGGGTGCAGAAACGCTGTAT.

Turning to this clone: Gene names denote mouse genes. CDR3 DNA, as far as it was read: TGTAGTTCTAGAGATAGGGACAGCTATGCTGAGCAGTTC. Residues: CSSRDRDSYAEQF. Given in full, the CDR3 is CSSRDRDSYAEQFF. The rearrangement joins TRBV30 to TRBJ2-1, with 7 bases identical to TRBD1. Read sequence stops 1 residue before the CDR3 end, and the germline J gene provides the missing end. The CDR3 is made up of 14 amino acids. V was pared by 0 bases and J by 3 bases, with 2 bases of the junction left unmatched. From germline, CDR1 is SQVVS and CDR2 ANEGSEA.

In regard to this clone: The gene names here belong to mouse. Coverage ceases 1 residue before the CDR3 finishes, and the germline J gene fills in the end. Other DNA sequences of this sample code for an identical CDR3. This chain connects TRBV26 to TRBJ1-6; D not resolved. TRBJ1-6 is filed as an ORF, its function uncertain. In germline, CDR1 is KGHPV, CDR2 FQNQEV (reference sequence). The V end was cut by 4 bases, the J end by 3 bases, with 4 bases between. The CDR3 contains 13 residues. The sequenced CDR3 bases are TGTGCCAGCAGTCAGGGCTATAATTCGCCCCTCTAC. As protein: CASSQGYNSPLY. The whole CDR3 sequence reads CASSQGYNSPLYF.

This clone has just a few counts. Gene names and germline match the mouse. The DNA ends 1 residue before the CDR3 does, and the rest of the CDR3 is filled in from the germline J gene. The chain has TRBV13-1 and TRBJ2-7; 9 bases are shared with TRBD2. This CDR3 is 14 amino acids long. The germline V gene has CDR1 NSHNY and CDR2 SYGAGN. V lost 0 bases to trimming and J lost 4 bases; unmatched junction nucleotides: 2. Here the CDR3 reads CASSDAGLGYEQYF. Partial CDR3 DNA: TGTGCCAGCAGTGATGCGGGACTGGGATATGAACAGTAC.

Note on this clone: Mouse germline and gene names are used. CDR3 DNA (partial): TGTGCCAGCGGTGATGCCAGTCTTAACCAAGACACCCAGTAC. This sequence encodes CASGDASLNQDTQY. The full CDR3 is CASGDASLNQDTQYF. The chain is built from TRBV13-2 and TRBJ2-5; D remains ambiguous. The sequence runs out 1 residue before the end of the CDR3; the remainder is reconstructed from the germline J gene. CDR3 size: 15 residues. CDR1 is NNHNN, CDR2 SYGAGS, per germline (reference sequence). The V end was cut by 0 bases, the J end by 0 bases, with 8 bases between.

As to this clone: Gene names and germline refer to mouse. The CDR3 is CASRTGTGAETLYF. The covered CDR3 bases are TGTGCCAGCAGAACCGGGACAGGGGCAGAAACGCTGTAT. The V call is TRBV3, the J call TRBJ2-3, with 9 bases that match TRBD1. The read ends 1 residue before the CDR3 terminus; that terminus is restored from the germline J gene. CDR1 and CDR2 (germline): SNHLY, FYNGKV (reference sequence). This CDR3 is built from 14 residues. After removal of 6 bases from V and 3 bases from J, the junction contained 4 bases not matched to a gene.

This clone occurred a few times. All gene names here are mouse names. The read gets to within 1 residue of the CDR3 end, and the germline J gene fills in the rest. The chain is built from TRBV19 and TRBJ1-3, with 8 bases fitting TRBD1. The CDR3 has 14 amino acids. The trim removed 2 bases at V and 4 bases at J, leaving 2 bases unmatched. Germline loops: CDR1 FNHDT, CDR2 SITEND (reference sequence). CDR3 sequence reads: CASSIGDRGNTLYF. Partial CDR3 DNA: TGTGCCAGCAGTATCGGGGACAGGGGAAATACGCTCTAT.

Comment on this clone: Gene names are the mouse ones. The read is 1 residue too short to cover the CDR3 end, so that end is filled in from the germline J gene. Other DNA sequences in the sample encode the same CDR3. V usage is TRBV26 and J usage is TRBJ2-7, with 9 bases that match TRBD1. Germline lookup yields CDR1 KGHPV and CDR2 FQNQEV (reference sequence). CDR3 length: 14 amino acids. V was pared by 4 bases and J by 3 bases, with 4 bases of the junction left unmatched. The CDR3 spells CASSPGTGRYEQYF. The part of the CDR3 DNA that was read is TGTGCCAGCAGTCCCGGGACAGGGCGCTATGAACAGTAC. The full variable domain, with the rest looked up from reference TRBV26 and TRBJ2-7, is NSKVIQTPRYLVKGQGQKAKMRCIPEKGHPVVFWYQQNKNNEFKFLINFQNQEVLQQIDMTEKRFSAECPSNSPCSLEIQSSEAGDSALYLCASSPGTGRYEQYFGPGTRLTVL.

This clone is medium-sized. The gene names here belong to mouse. The DNA ends 1 residue before the CDR3 does, and the rest of the CDR3 is filled in from the germline J gene. The J gene is TRBJ2-7, the V gene TRBV3; D could derive from TRBD1 or TRBD2 (5 bases each). V was clipped by 8 bases and J by 7 bases, with 12 bases between them. The CDR3 totals 11 residues. Germline assignment: CDR1 SNHLY and CDR2 FYNGKV (reference sequence). CDR3 DNA, as far as it was read: TGTGCCAGCGCGCGGGGGTGGGAACAGTAC. Protein product: CASARGWEQY. The entire CDR3 is CASARGWEQYF.

The table lists this clone with a few counts. This could be a read error, since a much larger clone is one nucleotide away. Genes and germline are mouse. The CDR3 goes on 1 residue after the read ends, and that part is filled in from the germline J gene. The chain recombines TRBV26 with TRBJ2-7, with 9 bases that match TRBD1. J lost 7 bases, V lost 2 bases, and 0 bases had no gene match. This CDR3 has 12 amino acids. Germline V gene lookup returns CDR1 KGHPV and CDR2 FQNQEV (reference sequence). CDR3 loop: CASSLTGGEQYF. Incomplete CDR3 DNA: TGTGCCAGCAGTCTGACAGGGGGCGAACAGTAC.

This clone was seen only a few times. Mouse gene names apply. The read falls 1 residue short of the CDR3 end, and the missing part is taken from the germline J gene. The chain joins TRBV13-1 to TRBJ2-5, with TRBD2 identical over 10 bases. Germline CDR1 and CDR2: NSHNY and SYGAGN. V lost 3 bases to trimming and J lost 3 bases; unmatched junction nucleotides: 4. The CDR3 totals 15 residues. CDR3 residues: CASSARDWGQDTQYF. The CDR3 bases that were read are TGTGCCAGCAGTGCTCGGGACTGGGGTCAAGACACCCAGTAC.

Notes on this clone: Gene names refer to mouse genes. The CDR3 extends 1 residue past the end of the read, so its final part is completed from the germline J gene. V is TRBV1 and J is TRBJ2-7; D perhaps matches TRBD2 (7 bases). CDR1 NSQYPW and CDR2 LRSPGD come from the germline V gene (reference sequence). The CDR3 totals 13 residues. Deletions cut 1 base from V and 6 bases from J, with 10 bases between. The sequenced part of the CDR3 DNA is TGCACCTGCAGTGCAGGGAGGGGGGGTGAACAGTAC. Its translation is CTCSAGRGGEQY. The full CDR3 sequence reads CTCSAGRGGEQYF. The full variable domain, with the rest looked up from reference TRBV1 and TRBJ2-7, is VTLLEQNPRWRLVPRGQAVNLRCILKNSQYPWMSWYQQDLQKQLQWLFTLRSPGDKEVKSLPGADYLATRVTDTELRLQVANMSQGRTLYCTCSAGRGGEQYFGPGTRLTVL.

Details on this clone: All gene names here are mouse names. The read ends 1 residue shy of where the CDR3 ends; the end is completed using the germline J gene. The gene calls are TRBV13-1 and TRBJ1-6, with TRBD1 as a possible D gene (6 bases). TRBJ1-6 is an ORF for which the function is uncertain. Germline V gene sequence: CDR1 NSHNY, CDR2 SYGAGN. The CDR3 length is 13 residues. Trimming stripped 3 bases from V and 5 bases from J, with 6 bases between. The CDR3 DNA, read in part, is TGTGCCAGCAGTGGGGACAATAATTCGCCCCTCTAC. Its protein product is CASSGDNNSPLY. In full, the CDR3 reads CASSGDNNSPLYF.

A remark on this clone: Mouse gene names apply. From the germline J gene comes the end of the CDR3, since the read stops 1 residue before it. The V call is TRBV26, the J call TRBJ2-7; D could derive from TRBD1 or TRBD2 (5 bases each). Germline loops: CDR1 KGHPV, CDR2 FQNQEV (reference sequence). The CDR3 totals 14 residues. V dropped 3 bases and J dropped 1 base, with 10 bases sitting between them. The CDR3: CASSLPGVSYEQYF. The sequenced part of the CDR3 DNA is TGTGCCAGCAGTCTCCCGGGGGTATCCTATGAACAGTAC.

This clone was seen more than once but under ten times. Gene names follow the mouse nomenclature. Coverage ceases 1 residue before the CDR3 finishes, and the germline J gene fills in the end. This chain joins TRBV26 and TRBJ1-6; possibly TRBD1 for D (5 bases). TRBJ1-6 is known as an ORF, though its function is uncertain. The CDR3 covers 14 residues. From germline, CDR1 is KGHPV and CDR2 FQNQEV (reference sequence). Trimming took off 6 bases at V and 3 bases at J, with 9 bases between the two ends. This CDR3 reads CASRSTVYNSPLYF. CDR3 DNA (partial): TGTGCCAGCAGATCGACAGTCTATAATTCGCCCCTCTAC.